A selection of T cell receptor beta chains follows, all from one sample in a study of blood T cell repertoires in COVID-19. Measured with immunoSEQ multiplex PCR; TCRdb has only the in-frame clones, and not every one. Of approximately 280,000 clones in the sample, 85% to 90% were seen once. The specimen sequenced was PBMCs or T cells enriched from blood (not recorded which). These receptors were collected from a woman aged 55-69 years who had recovered from COVID-19. Each CDR3 is given with its conserved first and last residue. A D gene is named only where the DNA matches it firmly. The size of a clone is reported for some rows only, either as once, few or many, or as a class for expanded clones.

TRBJ1-4,TRBV28,NA,TRBD1,CASSLRQGKYEKLFF,TGTGCCAGCAGTCTCCGACAGGGAAAATATGAAAAACTGTTTTTT
TRBJ1-1,TRBV7-2,NA,NA,CASSLLDSSTEAFF,TGTGCCAGCAGCTTACTAGACTCGAGCACTGAAGCTTTCTTT
TRBJ1-3,TRBV7-9,NA,TRBD1,CASGQGFRNTIYF,TGTGCCAGCGGACAGGGTTTCAGAAACACCATATATTTT
TRBJ1-3,TRBV5-1,NA,TRBD1,CASSVGQTSGNTIYF,TGCGCCAGCAGCGTGGGACAGACCTCTGGAAACACCATATATTTT
TRBJ2-1,TRBV5-1,NA,TRBD2,CASSLGTSGSNEQFF,TGCGCCAGCAGCTTGGGGACTAGCGGGAGCAATGAGCAGTTCTTC
TRBJ1-1,TRBV7-8,NA,NA,CASSLRAEMNTEAFF,TGTGCCAGCAGCCTCAGGGCCGAAATGAACACTGAAGCTTTCTTT
TRBJ2-2,TRBV6-1,NA,NA,CASSELPGAGELFF,TGTGCCAGCAGTGAACTACCCGGTGCCGGGGAGCTGTTTTTT
TRBJ1-4,TRBV19,few,NA,CASSIRWGGEKLFF,TGTGCCAGTAGTATACGGTGGGGAGGTGAAAAACTGTTTTTT
TRBJ1-2,TRBV6-5,NA,TRBD1,CASSTGQGLYGYTF,TGTGCCAGCAGTACGGGACAGGGGCTCTATGGCTACACCTTC
TRBJ1-1,TRBV2,NA,NA,CASSEETYTNTEAFF,TGTGCCAGCAGTGAAGAAACGTACACAAACACTGAAGCTTTCTTT
TRBJ2-2,TRBV29-1,NA,NA,CSVEADTGELFF,TGCAGCGTTGAAGCGGACACCGGGGAGCTGTTTTTT
TRBJ1-5,TRBV11-2,NA,NA,CASSLGYRDQPQHF,TGTGCCAGCAGCTTAGGTTACAGGGACCAGCCCCAGCATTTT
TRBJ1-2,TRBV24-1,NA,NA,CATSKGENYGYTF,TGTGCCACCAGTAAGGGGGAGAACTATGGCTACACCTTC
TRBJ2-2,TRBV5-1,NA,NA,CASSLEGVDTGELFF,TGCGCCAGCAGCTTGGAGGGGGTCGACACCGGGGAGCTGTTTTTT
TRBJ1-1,TRBV24-1,NA,TRBD1,CATSDSRQGNTEAFF,TGTGCCACCAGTGATTCCCGACAGGGGAACACTGAAGCTTTCTTT
TRBJ1-6,TRBV11-2,NA,NA,CASSLGTVGYNSPLHF,TGTGCCAGCAGCTTAGGGACAGTGGGCTATAATTCACCCCTCCACTTT
TRBJ2-7,TRBV7-2,NA,TRBD2,CASSLAGTSGAYEQYF,TGTGCCAGCAGCTTAGCCGGGACTAGCGGAGCCTACGAGCAGTACTTC
TRBJ2-6,TRBV10-3,NA,NA,CAIDFPGANVLTF,TGTGCCATCGACTTCCCTGGGGCCAACGTCCTGACTTTC
TRBJ2-4,TRBV11-3,NA,NA,CASSAYGGSENIQYF,TGTGCCAGCAGCGCCTACGGGGGATCAGAAAACATTCAGTACTTC
TRBJ1-2,TRBV21-1,NA,NA,CASSIPDRTFYGYTF,TGTGCCAGCAGCATACCGGACAGGACCTTCTATGGCTACACCTTC
TRBJ1-2,TRBV15,NA,NA,CATTPEGGYGYTF,TGTGCCACCACTCCGGAGGGAGGATACGGCTACACCTTC
TRBJ2-7,TRBV5-1,NA,NA,CASSLGPDTRSYEQYF,TGCGCCAGCAGCTTAGGCCCAGACACACGGTCCTACGAGCAGTACTTC
TRBJ1-6,TRBV28,NA,TRBD1,CASRPGTENSPLHF,TGTGCCAGCAGGCCCGGGACAGAGAATTCACCCCTCCACTTT
TRBJ1-4,TRBV5-1,NA,NA,CASSLAGDRPNEKLFF,TGCGCCAGCAGCTTGGCCGGGGATCGGCCTAATGAAAAACTGTTTTTT
TRBJ1-3,TRBV19,NA,NA,CASSISWGEGNTIYF,TGTGCCAGTAGTATATCGTGGGGAGAGGGAAACACCATATATTTT
TRBJ2-5,TRBV7-9,NA,NA,CASSWDLDEETQYF,TGTGCCAGCAGCTGGGACTTGGATGAAGAGACCCAGTACTTC
TRBJ2-3,TRBV7-7,NA,NA,CASSLGVSFGDTQYF,TGTGCTAGCAGCTTAGGGGTATCATTCGGGGATACGCAGTATTTT
TRBJ1-5,TRBV19,NA,NA,CATRETNQPQHF,TGTGCCACGAGGGAGACTAATCAGCCCCAGCATTTT
TRBJ2-3,TRBV30,few,TRBD2,CAWATSGTSTDTQYF,TGTGCCTGGGCGACTAGCGGGACTAGCACAGATACGCAGTATTTT
TRBJ1-1,TRBV15,NA,TRBD1,CATSRPGTANTEAFF,TGTGCCACCAGCAGACCTGGGACAGCGAACACTGAAGCTTTCTTT
TRBJ1-1,TRBV10-3,NA,NA,CAITGQTNTEAFF,TGTGCCATCACTGGACAGACGAACACTGAAGCTTTCTTT
TRBJ1-1,TRBV29-1,NA,NA,CSVGGVLMNTEAFF,TGCAGCGTTGGCGGGGTCCTGATGAACACTGAAGCTTTCTTT
TRBJ1-1,TRBV6-5,NA,NA,CASGAPGSNTEAFF,TGTGCCAGCGGGGCCCCAGGATCGAACACTGAAGCTTTCTTT
TRBJ2-1,TRBV5-1,NA,TRBD2,CASSSGTSGSVEQFF,TGCGCCAGCAGCTCCGGGACTAGCGGGAGTGTTGAGCAGTTCTTC
TRBJ1-2,TRBV7-9,NA,NA,CASSSLIIAGLNGYTF,TGTGCCAGCAGCTCCCTCATTATAGCAGGGCTCAATGGCTACACCTTC
TRBJ2-1,TRBV5-6,NA,NA,CASSSRALLSYNEQFF,TGTGCCAGCAGCTCCAGGGCTCTCCTTTCCTACAATGAGCAGTTCTTC
TRBJ2-7,TRBV29-1,NA,TRBD2,CSVTGTSGTYEQYF,TGCAGCGTCACCGGGACTAGCGGGACCTACGAGCAGTACTTC
TRBJ2-2,TRBV18,NA,TRBD2,CASSPATSGRALAGELFF,TGTGCCAGCTCACCAGCAACTAGCGGGAGGGCCCTGGCCGGGGAGCTGTTTTTT
TRBJ2-2,TRBV6-4,NA,NA,CASSDSREPGELFF,TGTGCCAGCAGTGACTCGAGGGAACCCGGGGAGCTGTTTTTT
TRBJ1-5,TRBV30,NA,TRBD1,CAWSVKGAQPQHF,TGTGCCTGGAGTGTAAAGGGGGCTCAGCCCCAGCATTTT
TRBJ2-1,TRBV3-1/TRBV3-2,NA,TRBD2,CASSLAPGTRDNEQFF,TGTGCCAGCAGCCTGGCCCCCGGGACTAGAGACAATGAGCAGTTCTTC
TRBJ1-1,TRBV9,NA,TRBD1,CASSPLRDRYTEAFF,TGTGCCAGCAGTCCCCTCCGGGACAGGTACACTGAAGCTTTCTTT
TRBJ1-1,TRBV28,NA,TRBD1,CASSKQGTQAFF,TGTGCCAGCAGCAAACAGGGGACTCAAGCTTTCTTT
TRBJ2-1,TRBV5-1,NA,NA,CASRYRPNYNEQFF,TGCGCCAGCAGATACAGGCCGAATTACAATGAGCAGTTCTTC
TRBJ1-3,TRBV5-3,NA,TRBD1,CARSSTGALGNTIYF,TGTGCCAGAAGCTCAACAGGGGCACTCGGAAACACCATATATTTT
TRBJ2-1,TRBV28,once,TRBD1,CASSLRTGGFGNEQFF,TGTGCCAGCAGTTTGAGGACAGGGGGCTTTGGCAATGAGCAGTTCTTC
TRBJ1-5,TRBV29-1,NA,NA,CSVRASSNQPQHF,TGCAGCGTGAGGGCCTCGAGCAATCAGCCCCAGCATTTT
TRBJ2-7,TRBV7-6,NA,TRBD2,CASSLVVPGGPNEQYF,TGTGCCAGCAGCTTAGTCGTCCCGGGAGGGCCGAACGAGCAGTACTTC
TRBJ2-5,TRBV30,NA,NA,CACHRLAQETQYF,TGTGCCTGCCATAGGTTAGCACAAGAGACCCAGTACTTC
TRBJ2-3,TRBV19,NA,TRBD2,CASSIEDRGVSGTRSDTQYF,TGTGCCAGTAGTATAGAGGATAGAGGCGTATCCGGGACTAGGTCAGATACGCAGTATTTT
TRBJ2-2,TRBV2,NA,TRBD2,CASSGRGGITGELFF,TGTGCCAGCAGTGGACGGGGGGGCATCACCGGGGAGCTGTTTTTT
TRBJ1-2,TRBV12-3/TRBV12-4,NA,TRBD1,CASSNDRVYGYTF,TGTGCCAGCAGCAACGACAGGGTCTATGGCTACACCTTC
TRBJ2-1,TRBV12-3/TRBV12-4,NA,NA,CASSLGPVEQFF,TGTGCCAGCAGTTTGGGGCCGGTTGAGCAGTTCTTC
TRBJ1-6,TRBV19,NA,TRBD1,CASSMWGQALHF,TGTGCCAGTAGTATGTGGGGACAGGCCCTCCACTTT
TRBJ1-1,TRBV5-4,NA,NA,CASSLDRLFVTEAFF,TGTGCCAGCAGCTTGGACAGGCTCTTCGTCACTGAAGCTTTCTTT
TRBJ1-5,TRBV27,NA,NA,CASSSGVHSNQPQHF,TGTGCCAGCAGTTCCGGAGTTCATAGCAATCAGCCCCAGCATTTT
TRBJ2-2,TRBV30,NA,NA,CAWLMFTGNTGELFF,TGTGCCTGGCTCATGTTTACAGGGAACACCGGGGAGCTGTTTTTT